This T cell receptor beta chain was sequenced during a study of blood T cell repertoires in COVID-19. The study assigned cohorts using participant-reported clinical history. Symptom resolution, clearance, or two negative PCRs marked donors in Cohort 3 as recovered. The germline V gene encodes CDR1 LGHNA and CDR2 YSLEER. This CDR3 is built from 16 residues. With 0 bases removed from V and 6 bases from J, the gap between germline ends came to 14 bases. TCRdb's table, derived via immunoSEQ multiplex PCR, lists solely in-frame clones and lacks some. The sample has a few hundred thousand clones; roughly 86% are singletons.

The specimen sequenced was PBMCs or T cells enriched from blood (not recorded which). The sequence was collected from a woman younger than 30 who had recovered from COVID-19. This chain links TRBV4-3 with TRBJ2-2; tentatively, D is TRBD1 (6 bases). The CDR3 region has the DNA TGCGCCAGCAGCCAAGAGTGGGGGCAGGGGTCCGGGGAGCTGTTTTTT. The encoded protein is CASSQEWGQGSGELFF.